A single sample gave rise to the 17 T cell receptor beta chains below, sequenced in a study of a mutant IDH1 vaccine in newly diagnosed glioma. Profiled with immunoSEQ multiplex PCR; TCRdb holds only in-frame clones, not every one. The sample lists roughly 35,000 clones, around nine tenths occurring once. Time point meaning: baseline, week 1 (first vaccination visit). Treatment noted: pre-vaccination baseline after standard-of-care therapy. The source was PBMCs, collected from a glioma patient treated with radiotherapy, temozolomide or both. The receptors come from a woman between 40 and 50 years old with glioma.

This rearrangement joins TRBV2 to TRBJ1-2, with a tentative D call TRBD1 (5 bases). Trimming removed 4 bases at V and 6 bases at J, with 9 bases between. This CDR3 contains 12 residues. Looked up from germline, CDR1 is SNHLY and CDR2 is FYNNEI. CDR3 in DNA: TGTGCCAGCAGTGTGGGGGGGAATGGCTACACCTTC. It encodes CASSVGGNGYTF.

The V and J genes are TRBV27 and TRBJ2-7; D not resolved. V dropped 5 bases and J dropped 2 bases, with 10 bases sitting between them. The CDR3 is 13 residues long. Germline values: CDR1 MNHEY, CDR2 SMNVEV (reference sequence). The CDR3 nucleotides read TGTGCCAGCAGTCCCCCCCGGGCCTACGAGCAGTACTTC. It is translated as CASSPPRAYEQYF.

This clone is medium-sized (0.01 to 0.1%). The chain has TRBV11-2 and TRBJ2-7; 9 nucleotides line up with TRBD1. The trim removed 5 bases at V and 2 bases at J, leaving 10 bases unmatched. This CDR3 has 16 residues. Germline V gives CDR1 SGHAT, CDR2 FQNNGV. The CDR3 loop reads CASSETSDRGPYEQYF. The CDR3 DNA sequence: TGTGCCAGCAGCGAAACTTCGGACAGGGGACCCTACGAGCAGTACTTC.

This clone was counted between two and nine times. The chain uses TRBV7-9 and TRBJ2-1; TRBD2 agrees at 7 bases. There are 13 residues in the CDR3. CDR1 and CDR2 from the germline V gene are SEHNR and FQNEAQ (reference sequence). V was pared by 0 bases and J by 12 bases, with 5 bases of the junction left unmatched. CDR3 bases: TGTGCCAGCAGCTTAGCCCTTTCTAGCGGGCAGTTCTTC. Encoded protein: CASSLALSSGQFF.

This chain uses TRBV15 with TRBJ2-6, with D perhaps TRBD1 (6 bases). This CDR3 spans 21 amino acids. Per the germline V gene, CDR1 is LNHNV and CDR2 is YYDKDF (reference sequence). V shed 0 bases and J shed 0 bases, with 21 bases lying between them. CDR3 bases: TGTGCCACCAGCAGAGAGCCTACCATTTTCAGGGGATTCTCTGGGGCCAACGTCCTGACTTTC. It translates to CATSREPTIFRGFSGANVLTF.

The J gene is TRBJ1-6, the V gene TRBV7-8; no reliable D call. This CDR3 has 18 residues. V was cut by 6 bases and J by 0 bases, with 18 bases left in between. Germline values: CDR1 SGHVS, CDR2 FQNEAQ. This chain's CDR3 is CASSQRQAPSSYNSPLHF. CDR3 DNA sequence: TGTGCCAGCAGTCAAAGACAAGCCCCTAGCTCCTATAATTCACCCCTCCACTTT.

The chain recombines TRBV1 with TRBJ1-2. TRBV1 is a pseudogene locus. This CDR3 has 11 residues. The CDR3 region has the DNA TGCACCAGCAACCTAAACTATGGCTACACCTTC. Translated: CTSNLNYGYTF.

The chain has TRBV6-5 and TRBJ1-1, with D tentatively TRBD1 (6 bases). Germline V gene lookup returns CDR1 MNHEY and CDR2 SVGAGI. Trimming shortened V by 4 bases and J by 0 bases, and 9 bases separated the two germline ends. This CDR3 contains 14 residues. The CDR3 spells CASSFDRMNTEAFF. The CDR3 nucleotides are TGTGCCAGCAGTTTTGACAGGATGAACACTGAAGCTTTCTTT.

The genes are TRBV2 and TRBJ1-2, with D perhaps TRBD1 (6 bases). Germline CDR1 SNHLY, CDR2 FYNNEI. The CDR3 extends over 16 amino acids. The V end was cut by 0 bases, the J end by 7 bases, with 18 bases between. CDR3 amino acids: CASSEAYAQGFGGYTF. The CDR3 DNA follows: TGTGCCAGCAGTGAAGCCTACGCCCAGGGGTTCGGTGGCTACACCTTC.

The chain's CDR3 is CASSIPRGRGSMNTEAFF. CDR3 sequence (DNA): TGTGCCAGTAGTATCCCCCGGGGCAGGGGGTCCATGAACACTGAAGCTTTCTTT. V gene TRBV19 combines with J gene TRBJ1-1; 7 bases are shared with TRBD1. CDR3 length: 18 amino acids. The V gene end was trimmed by 3 bases and the J gene end by 0 bases; junction bases not matched to a gene: 13. The germline V gene encodes CDR1 LNHDA and CDR2 SQIVND (reference sequence).

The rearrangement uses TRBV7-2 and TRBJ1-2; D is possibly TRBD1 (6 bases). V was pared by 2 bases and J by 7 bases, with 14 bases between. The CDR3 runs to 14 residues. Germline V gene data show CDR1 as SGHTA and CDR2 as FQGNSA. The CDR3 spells CASSLPPDRGGYTF. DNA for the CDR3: TGTGCCAGCAGCTTACCTCCGGACAGAGGTGGCTACACCTTC.

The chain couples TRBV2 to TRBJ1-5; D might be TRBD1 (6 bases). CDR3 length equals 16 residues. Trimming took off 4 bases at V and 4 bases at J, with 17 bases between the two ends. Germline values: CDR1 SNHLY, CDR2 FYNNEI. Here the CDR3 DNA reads TGTGCCAGCAGTGCTATTCGGTCTCAGGGGAATCAGCCCCAGCATTTT. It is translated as CASSAIRSQGNQPQHF.

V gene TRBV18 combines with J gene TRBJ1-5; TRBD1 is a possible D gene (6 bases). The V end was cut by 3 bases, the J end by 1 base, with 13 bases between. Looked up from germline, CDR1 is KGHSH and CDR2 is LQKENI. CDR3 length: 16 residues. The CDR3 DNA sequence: TGTGCCAGCTCACCCAAGGACAGACGAAGCAATCAGCCCCAGCATTTT. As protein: CASSPKDRRSNQPQHF.

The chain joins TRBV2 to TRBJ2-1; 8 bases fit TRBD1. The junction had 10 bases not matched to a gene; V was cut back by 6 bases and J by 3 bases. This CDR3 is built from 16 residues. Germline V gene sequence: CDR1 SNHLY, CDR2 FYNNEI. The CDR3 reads CASSLQAGGSYNEQFF. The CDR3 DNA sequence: TGTGCCAGCAGCCTTCAGGCAGGGGGCAGCTACAATGAGCAGTTCTTC.

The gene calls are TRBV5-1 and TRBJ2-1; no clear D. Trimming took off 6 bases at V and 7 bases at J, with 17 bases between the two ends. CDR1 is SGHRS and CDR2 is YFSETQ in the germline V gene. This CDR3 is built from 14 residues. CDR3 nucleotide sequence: TGCGCCAGCACCGAACGGGTGGGTGGTAATGAGCAGTTCTTC. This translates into CASTERVGGNEQFF.

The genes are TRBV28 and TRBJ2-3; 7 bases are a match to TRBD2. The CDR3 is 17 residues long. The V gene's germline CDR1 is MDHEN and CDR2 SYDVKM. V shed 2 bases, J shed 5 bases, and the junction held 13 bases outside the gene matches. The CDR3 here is CASSLGTGTIELDTQYF. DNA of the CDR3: TGTGCCAGCAGTTTAGGGACCGGGACTATCGAATTAGATACGCAGTATTTT.

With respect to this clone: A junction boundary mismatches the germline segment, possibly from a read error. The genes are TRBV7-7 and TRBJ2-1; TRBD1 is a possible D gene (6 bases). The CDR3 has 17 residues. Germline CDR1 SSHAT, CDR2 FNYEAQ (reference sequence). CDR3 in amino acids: CASSLGPGVGSYNEQFF. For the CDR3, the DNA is TGTGCTAGCAGCTTAGGACCAGGGGTAGGATCCTACAATGAGCAGTTCTTC.